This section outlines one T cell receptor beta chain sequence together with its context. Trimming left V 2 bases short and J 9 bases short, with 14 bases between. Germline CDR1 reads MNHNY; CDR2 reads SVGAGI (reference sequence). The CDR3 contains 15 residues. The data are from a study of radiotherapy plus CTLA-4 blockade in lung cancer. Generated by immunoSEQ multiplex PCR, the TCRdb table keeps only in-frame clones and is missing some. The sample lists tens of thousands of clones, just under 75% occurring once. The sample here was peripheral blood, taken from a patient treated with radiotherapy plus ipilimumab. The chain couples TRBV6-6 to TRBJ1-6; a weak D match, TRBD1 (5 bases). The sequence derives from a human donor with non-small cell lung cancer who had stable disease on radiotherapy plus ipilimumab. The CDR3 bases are TGTGCCAGCAGTTACGAAGGGGCGCGTGGTTCACCCCTCCACTTT. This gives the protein CASSYEGARGSPLHF.